Detailed here is one TCR beta chain. Its antigen is undetermined. The treatment denotes: 10-day PBMC culture with coronavirus spike peptide pools or control peptides (ViraFEST assay). Once peptide pools had expanded antigen-specific T cells, ViraFEST sequenced TCRs. The sample belongs to a study of vaccination and CD4 T cells after COVID-19. Study conclusions and caveats: A nonsignificant rise from approximately 21 to 38 was seen in the median number of SARS-CoV-2-reactive clonotypes.

Cultured CD4+ T cell DNA was sequenced using the Oncomine TCR Beta short-read assay. TCRdb re-called the PCR reads through MiXCR, storing one row per CDR3 protein. The sample yields about 20,000 distinct CDR3 sequences, approximately 50% seen once. Germline CDR1 MNHNS, CDR2 SASEGT. Losses at the gene ends were 6 bases for V and 3 bases for J; bases not matched to a gene: 11. The CDR3 runs 16 residues. The gene calls are TRBV6-1 and TRBJ1-2, with TRBD1 identical over 9 bases. Sequencing used CD4+ T cells from blood, cultured in vitro. This TCR was sampled from a human donor who had recovered from COVID-19. The CDR3 sequence: CASRPTGGSMYYGYTF. Written as DNA, the CDR3 is TGTGCCAGCAGGCCAACAGGGGGCTCGATGTACTATGGCTACACCTTC.